This T cell receptor beta chain was captured in a study of graft-versus-host responses after intestinal transplantation. Study details: Anti-thymocyte globulin induction was given to all recipients, followed by tacrolimus and steroids for about 3 years. Study results and caveats: Among circulating GvH clones, peak levels were associated with early post-transplant declines in HvG clones. GvH clones surfaced in recipient marrow, some emerging earlier in ileum or blood.

Clones were read by immunoSEQ multiplex PCR, and TCRdb kept only the in-frame ones, dropping some. The table includes around 100,000 clones, about 92% detected once. In regard to this clone: Its specificity is not known.

V was trimmed by 3 bases and J by 6 bases, leaving 12 bases between them. This CDR3 spans 14 amino acids. CDR1 is MNHEY, CDR2 SMNVEV, per germline (reference sequence). This specimen was unstimulated CD8+ T cells sorted from spleen or lymph node cells, taken before transplant. The TCR comes from a human donor who was the organ donor for an intestinal transplant. The V gene is TRBV27, the J gene TRBJ2-1, with D possibly matching TRBD1 (6 bases). The CDR3 reads CASSFSRGSNEQFF. For the CDR3, the DNA is TGTGCCAGCAGTTTTTCCAGGGGTAGCAATGAGCAGTTCTTC.